Presented here are 17 T cell receptor beta chains from one specimen sequenced in a study of blood T cell repertoires in COVID-19. Clones were read by immunoSEQ multiplex PCR, and TCRdb kept only the in-frame ones, dropping some. The data contain over 95,000 clones, about 90% of them seen just once; the ten biggest clones take up roughly 4.4%. Sequencing input: peripheral blood. The origin of the receptors is a woman between 50 and 59 years old with acute or convalescent COVID-19.

J is TRBJ2-5 and V is TRBV3-1 (or the pseudogene TRBV3-2); D perhaps matches TRBD2 (6 bases). The CDR3 is 14 amino acids. Deletions cut 1 base from V and 1 base from J, with 7 bases between. The germline CDR1 and CDR2 sequences are LGHDT and YNNKEL (reference sequence). This CDR3 is CASSQVSGQETQYF. The CDR3 nucleotides read TGTGCCAGCAGCCAAGTTAGCGGCCAAGAGACCCAGTACTTC.

The rearrangement joins TRBV15 to TRBJ2-1, with 9 positions matching TRBD2. CDR3 length: 16 residues. The V gene end was trimmed by 2 bases and the J gene end by 4 bases; junction bases not matched to a gene: 6. Germline CDR1 reads LNHNV; CDR2 reads YYDKDF (reference sequence). The CDR3 nucleotides are TGTGCCACCAGCAGACTCACTAGCGGGCTATACAATGAGCAGTTCTTC. Translation: CATSRLTSGLYNEQFF.

This chain uses TRBV25-1 with TRBJ1-6, with D perhaps matching TRBD1 (5 bases). Germline CDR1 reads MGHDK; CDR2 reads SYGVNS. The CDR3 contains 13 residues. Between the trimmed V and J ends, which lost 6 bases and 8 bases, there was a span of 11 bases. The CDR3 bases are TGTGCCAGCAGGAGCAGGGATGATTCACCCCTCCACTTT. Amino acids: CASRSRDDSPLHF.

The CDR3 is CASSTPGQGHYEQYF. The CDR3 DNA reads TGTGCCAGCAGCACACCGGGACAGGGACACTACGAGCAGTACTTC. This chain connects TRBV21-1 to TRBJ2-7; the D segment call TRBD1 is taken from the table without a DNA check. TRBV21-1 is an annotated pseudogene. The CDR3 loop spans 15 amino acids.

The chain joins TRBV19 to TRBJ2-2, with TRBD1 identical over 10 bases. CDR1 is LNHDA, CDR2 SQIVND, per germline (reference sequence). V dropped 5 bases and J dropped 4; count of bases not matched to a gene: 7. CDR3 length: 16 amino acids. In DNA, the CDR3 is TGTGCCAGTAGTCCCGACAGGGGGCTGAGCACCGGGGAGCTGTTTTTT. Translation gives CASSPDRGLSTGELFF.

The chain uses TRBV27 and TRBJ1-1, with 8 bases aligning to TRBD1. CDR3 length: 14 amino acids. J was trimmed by 0 bases and V by 5 bases; bases with no gene match: 2. CDR1 is MNHEY, CDR2 SMNVEV, per germline (reference sequence). The CDR3 reads CASSPTGVNTEAFF. CDR3 DNA sequence: TGTGCCAGCAGTCCGACAGGGGTGAACACTGAAGCTTTCTTT.

This clone showed up just once. The V gene is TRBV19, the J gene TRBJ1-5, with a weak D call TRBD1 (6 bases). The CDR3 has 16 residues. V was clipped by 0 bases and J by 3 bases, with 12 bases between them. The germline gives CDR1 LNHDA, CDR2 SQIVND (reference sequence). CDR3 region: CASSIEGRGSNQPQHF. The DNA of the CDR3 is TGTGCCAGTAGTATAGAGGGCAGGGGATCCAATCAGCCCCAGCATTTT.

The chain has TRBV6-2 or TRBV6-3 and TRBJ2-6; D may be TRBD2 (5 bases). Germline values: CDR1 MNHEY, CDR2 SVGEGT. V shed 2 bases and J shed 6 bases, with 17 bases lying between them. The CDR3 has 17 amino acids. The CDR3 protein is CASSYPEGPSLANVLTF. The CDR3 DNA follows: TGTGCCAGCAGTTACCCCGAGGGCCCCTCTCTGGCCAACGTCCTGACTTTC.

The V call is TRBV7-9, the J call TRBJ1-6; D is possibly TRBD1 (6 bases). The germline CDR1 and CDR2 sequences are SEHNR and FQNEAQ (reference sequence). The V gene lost 4 bases and the J gene lost 4 bases, with 11 bases spanning the gap. The CDR3 is 15 amino acids. CDR3 sequence reads: CASSSPTGYNSPLHF. The DNA for the CDR3 is TGTGCCAGCAGCTCCCCGACAGGTTATAATTCACCCCTCCACTTT.

The chain employs TRBV15 and TRBJ1-5, with D tentatively TRBD1 (5 bases). The CDR3 spans 16 residues. The ends were cut back, 5 bases at V and 4 bases at J, with 18 bases in the middle. Germline-derived CDR1 and CDR2 are LNHNV and YYDKDF (reference sequence). CDR3 loop: CATSPRQAGGNQPQHF. In DNA form, the CDR3 reads TGTGCCACCAGCCCCCGTCAAGCGGGGGGAAATCAGCCCCAGCATTTT.

The V and J genes are TRBV7-9 and TRBJ1-1; D remains ambiguous. This CDR3 region has 12 residues. Trimming removed 11 bases at V and 1 base at J, with 11 bases between. Germline CDR1 reads SEHNR; CDR2 reads FQNEAQ (reference sequence). The CDR3 nucleotides read TGTGCCGGAGCTGTGCAGAACACTGAAGCTTTCTTT. Translated: CAGAVQNTEAFF.

The rearrangement uses TRBV20-1 and TRBJ2-1, with 8 bases identical to TRBD2. Germline CDR1 reads DFQATT; CDR2 reads SNEGSKA (reference sequence). CDR3 length equals 15 residues. J gave up 4 bases and V 3 bases, and 8 bases lay outside the gene matches. The CDR3 is CSASLVGGAYNEQFF. The CDR3 DNA is TGCAGTGCTAGTCTAGTCGGGGGGGCTTACAATGAGCAGTTCTTC.

The chain employs TRBV3-1 (or the pseudogene TRBV3-2) and TRBJ1-3; D uncertain. The CDR3 consists of 14 residues. V lost 3 bases to trimming and J lost 2 bases, with 8 bases between them. Germline CDR1 and CDR2: LGHDT and YNNKEL (reference sequence). The chain's CDR3 is CASSHGETGNTIYF. DNA of the CDR3: TGTGCCAGCAGCCACGGAGAGACTGGAAACACCATATATTTT.

This chain connects TRBV2 to TRBJ1-3; possible D gene TRBD1, 6 bases. Germline V CDR1 and CDR2: SNHLY, FYNNEI. Deletions cut 4 bases from V and 4 bases from J, with 8 bases between. The CDR3 runs 13 residues. The CDR3 DNA is TGTGCCAGCAGTGGGACAGTGGGAAACACCATATATTTT. Translation: CASSGTVGNTIYF.

This clone has a single count. The rearrangement links TRBV6-5 to TRBJ2-7; D remains ambiguous. Germline CDR1 reads MNHEY; CDR2 reads SVGAGI. V was trimmed by 10 bases and J by 4 bases, leaving 14 bases between them. The length of the CDR3 is 12 residues. The CDR3 coding sequence is TGTGCCACCTCTCGTCACAAGTACGAGCAGTACTTC. This encodes CATSRHKYEQYF.

This rearrangement joins TRBV3-1 (or the pseudogene TRBV3-2) to TRBJ2-5; weak D call: TRBD2 (6 bases). From germline, CDR1 is LGHDT and CDR2 YNNKEL (reference sequence). The CDR3 totals 16 residues. Trimming removed 9 bases at V and 2 bases at J, with 22 bases between. CDR3: CASNSGWGELQETQYF. CDR3 in DNA: TGTGCCAGTAACTCGGGCTGGGGGGAATTACAAGAGACCCAGTACTTC.

V usage is TRBV28 and J usage is TRBJ2-1; D is possibly TRBD1 (5 bases). Trimming took 5 bases from V and 2 from J, leaving 13 bases between them. The CDR3 spans 15 residues. Germline V gene lookup returns CDR1 MDHEN and CDR2 SYDVKM. The CDR3 region is CASSPGRAAYNEQFF. CDR3 bases: TGTGCCAGCAGTCCCGGCAGGGCGGCCTACAATGAGCAGTTCTTC.